Following are 5 T cell receptor beta chains from one sample sequenced in a study of blood T cell repertoires in COVID-19. Some clones are missing from TCRdb's copy, which holds only in-frame ones; the method was immunoSEQ multiplex PCR. The repertoire holds roughly 50,000 clones, with about 91% as singletons. The sequencing input was peripheral blood. The receptors were sampled from a woman aged 55-70 years with active COVID-19.

V gene TRBV6-1 combines with J gene TRBJ2-7; possible D gene TRBD1, 5 bases. Per the germline V gene, CDR1 is MNHNS and CDR2 is SASEGT. Trimming cost V 2 bases and J 1 base, with 9 bases left between them. The CDR3 sequence is 14 residues long. CDR3 bases: TGTGCCAGCAGTGAAAGGGGCATTTCCTACGAGCAGTACTTC. Translating it yields CASSERGISYEQYF.

The gene calls are TRBV20-1 and TRBJ1-5; a possible D gene is TRBD1 (6 bases). Trimming stripped 3 bases from V and 1 base from J, with 13 bases between. The V gene's germline CDR1 is DFQATT and CDR2 SNEGSKA (reference sequence). This CDR3 has 15 amino acids. As DNA, the CDR3 is TGCAGTGCTAGTTCCGGGGACACGAGCAATCAGCCCCAGCATTTT. As protein: CSASSGDTSNQPQHF.

The V gene is TRBV9, the J gene TRBJ2-5; 12 positions match TRBD1. In germline, CDR1 is SGDLS, CDR2 YYNGEE. The junction had 14 bases not matched to a gene; V was cut back by 4 bases and J by 1 base. This CDR3 has 19 residues. This CDR3 is CASSIGTGGVAGSQETQYF. DNA for the CDR3: TGTGCCAGCAGCATTGGGACAGGGGGCGTTGCGGGGAGCCAAGAGACCCAGTACTTC. Full variable domain (remainder filled in from reference TRBV9 and TRBJ2-5): DSGVTQTPKHLITATGQRVTLRCSPRSGDLSVYWYQQSLDQGLQFLIQYYNGEERAKGNILERFSAQQFPDLHSELNLSSLELGDSALYFCASSIGTGGVAGSQETQYFGPGTRLLVL.

The chain carries TRBV11-3 and TRBJ1-1, with D maybe TRBD1 (5 bases). V was trimmed by 6 bases and J by 4 bases, leaving 12 bases between them. Looked up from germline, CDR1 is SGHNT and CDR2 is YENEEA. This CDR3 contains 13 residues. DNA for the CDR3: TGTGCCAGCAGGTCTCAGGGAGGCACTGAAGCTTTCTTT. Protein: CASRSQGGTEAFF.

V and J are TRBV29-1 and TRBJ1-2; a possible D gene is TRBD1 (6 bases). This CDR3 contains 12 residues. Trimming left V 5 bases short and J 6 bases short, with 13 bases between. The germline V gene encodes CDR1 SQVTM and CDR2 ANQGSEA. CDR3 DNA sequence: TGCAGCGTTCGGTTGGGGGCGCATGGCTACACCTTC. Amino acid sequence: CSVRLGAHGYTF.